This T cell receptor beta chain was recorded in a study of shared T cell receptors in the human thymus. The CDR3 loop spans 15 amino acids. CDR1 is LNHDA, CDR2 SQIVND, per germline (reference sequence). V was shortened by 5 bases and J by 4 bases, with 15 bases between the two germline ends. TCRdb's copy holds only in-frame clones and misses some; the assay was immunoSEQ multiplex PCR. The sample holds about 380,000 clones, 95% seen once. The sample holds one count of this clone. Specimen: thymocytes. V gene TRBV19 combines with J gene TRBJ1-5, with D uncertain. The sequence came from a human donor. The DNA of the CDR3 is TGTGCCAGTAGTTCCCGCCCCGGGGAAAATCAGCCCCAGCATTTT. Translated: CASSSRPGENQPQHF.